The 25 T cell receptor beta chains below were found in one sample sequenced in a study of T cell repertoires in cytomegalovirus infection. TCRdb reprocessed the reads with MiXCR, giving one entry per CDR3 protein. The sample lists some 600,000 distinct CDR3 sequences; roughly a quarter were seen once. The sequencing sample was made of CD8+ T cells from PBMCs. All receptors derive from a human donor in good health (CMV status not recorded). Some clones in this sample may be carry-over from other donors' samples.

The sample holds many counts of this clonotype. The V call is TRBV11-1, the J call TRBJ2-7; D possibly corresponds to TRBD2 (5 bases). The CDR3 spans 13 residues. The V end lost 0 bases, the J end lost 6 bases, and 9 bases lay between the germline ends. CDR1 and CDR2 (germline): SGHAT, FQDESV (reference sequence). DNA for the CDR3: TGTGCCAGCAGCTTAGCGAACGGGGTCGAGCAGTACGTC. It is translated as CASSLANGVEQYV.

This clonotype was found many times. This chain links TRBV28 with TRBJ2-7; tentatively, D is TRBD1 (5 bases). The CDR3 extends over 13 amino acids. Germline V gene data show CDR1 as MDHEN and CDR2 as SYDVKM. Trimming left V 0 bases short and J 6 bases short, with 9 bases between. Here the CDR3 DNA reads TGTGCCAGCAGTTTATGGGACAACCCCGAGCAGTACGTC. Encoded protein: CASSLWDNPEQYV.

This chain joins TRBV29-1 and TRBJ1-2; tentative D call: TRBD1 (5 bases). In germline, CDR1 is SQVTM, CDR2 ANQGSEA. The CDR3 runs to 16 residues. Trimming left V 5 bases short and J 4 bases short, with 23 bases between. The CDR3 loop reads CSVLLLGTDPSYGYTF. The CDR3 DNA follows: TGCAGCGTTCTTCTTCTTGGGACGGATCCGAGCTATGGCTACACCTTC. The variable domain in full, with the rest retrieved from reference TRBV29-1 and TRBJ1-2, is SAVISQKPSRDICQRGTSLTIQCQVDSQVTMMFWYRQQPGQSLTLIATANQGSEATYESGFVIDKFPISRPNLTFSTLTVSNMSPEDSSIYLCSVLLLGTDPSYGYTFGSGTRLTVV.

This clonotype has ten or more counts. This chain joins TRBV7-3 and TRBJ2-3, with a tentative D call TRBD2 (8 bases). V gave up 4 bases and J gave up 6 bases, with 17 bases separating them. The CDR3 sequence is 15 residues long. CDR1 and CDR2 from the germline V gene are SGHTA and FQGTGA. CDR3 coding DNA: TGTGCCAGCAGCTCGTCGGGAGGGGGCCTGGATACGCAGTATTTT. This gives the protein CASSSSGGGLDTQYF.

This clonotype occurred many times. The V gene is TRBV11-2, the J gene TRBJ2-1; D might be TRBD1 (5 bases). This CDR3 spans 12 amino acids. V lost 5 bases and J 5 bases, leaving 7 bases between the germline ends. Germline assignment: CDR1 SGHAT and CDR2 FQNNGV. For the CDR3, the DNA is TGTGCCAGCAGCCGACAGCACAATGAGCAGTTCTTC. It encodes CASSRQHNEQFF.

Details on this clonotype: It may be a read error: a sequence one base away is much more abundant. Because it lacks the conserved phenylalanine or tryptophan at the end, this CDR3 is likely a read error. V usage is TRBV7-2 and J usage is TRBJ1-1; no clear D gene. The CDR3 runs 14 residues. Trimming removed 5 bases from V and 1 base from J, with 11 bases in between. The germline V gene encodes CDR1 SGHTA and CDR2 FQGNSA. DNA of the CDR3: TGTGCCAGCAGCCCTACGGCGAGGAACACTGAAGCTTTCTCT. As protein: CASSPTARNTEAFS.

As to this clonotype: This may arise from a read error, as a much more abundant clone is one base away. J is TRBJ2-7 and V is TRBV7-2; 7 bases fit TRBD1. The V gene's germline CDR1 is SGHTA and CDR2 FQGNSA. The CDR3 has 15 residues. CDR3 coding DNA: TGTGTCAGCAGAAGAGGGGGCTGGAGCTCCTACGAGCAGTACGTC. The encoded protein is CVSRRGGWSSYEQYV.

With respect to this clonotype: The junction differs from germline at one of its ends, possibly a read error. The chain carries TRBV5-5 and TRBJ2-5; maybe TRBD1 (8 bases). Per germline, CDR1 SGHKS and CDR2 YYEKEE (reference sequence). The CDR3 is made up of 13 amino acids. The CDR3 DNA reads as TGTGTCAGCAGCGGGGACAGGAAAGAGACCCAGTACTTC. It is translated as CVSSGDRKETQYF.

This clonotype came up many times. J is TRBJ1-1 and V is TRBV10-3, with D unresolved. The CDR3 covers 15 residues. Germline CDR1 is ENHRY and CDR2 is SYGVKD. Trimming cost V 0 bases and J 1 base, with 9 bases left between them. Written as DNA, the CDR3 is TGTGCCATCAGTGAGTCTCGTCAATGGAACACTGAAGCTTTCTTT. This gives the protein CAISESRQWNTEAFF.

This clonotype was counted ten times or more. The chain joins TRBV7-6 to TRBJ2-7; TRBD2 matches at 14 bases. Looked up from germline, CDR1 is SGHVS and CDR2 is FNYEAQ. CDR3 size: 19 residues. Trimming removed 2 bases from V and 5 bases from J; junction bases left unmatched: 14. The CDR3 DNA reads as TGTGCCAGCAGCTTAAGATTCCGACTAGCGGGGGGGAGTATTAACGAGCAGTACTTC. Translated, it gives CASSLRFRLAGGSINEQYF.

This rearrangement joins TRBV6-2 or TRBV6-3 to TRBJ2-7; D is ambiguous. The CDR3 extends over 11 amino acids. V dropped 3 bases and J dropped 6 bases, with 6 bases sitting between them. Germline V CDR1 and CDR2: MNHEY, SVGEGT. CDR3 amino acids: CASSYKGEQYF. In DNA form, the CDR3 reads TGTGCCAGCAGTTATAAGGGCGAGCAGTACTTC.

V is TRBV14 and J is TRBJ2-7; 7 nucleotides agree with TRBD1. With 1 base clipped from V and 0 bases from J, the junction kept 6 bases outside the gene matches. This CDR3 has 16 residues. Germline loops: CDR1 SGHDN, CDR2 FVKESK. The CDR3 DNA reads TGTGCCAGCAGCCAAGGTTTACAGGGGACCTCCTACGAGCAGTACTTC. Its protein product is CASSQGLQGTSYEQYF.

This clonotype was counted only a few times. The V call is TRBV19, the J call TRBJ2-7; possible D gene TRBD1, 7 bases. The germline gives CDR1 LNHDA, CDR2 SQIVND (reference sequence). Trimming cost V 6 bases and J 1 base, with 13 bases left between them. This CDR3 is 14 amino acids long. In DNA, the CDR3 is TGTGCCAGTAGCGCGGGACAGTCTTCCTACGAGCAGTACTTC. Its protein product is CASSAGQSSYEQYF. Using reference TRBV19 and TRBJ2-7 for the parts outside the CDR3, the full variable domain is DGGITQSPKYLFRKEGQNVTLSCEQNLNHDAMYWYRQDPGQGLRLIYYSQIVNDFQKGDIAEGYSVSREKKESFPLTVTSAQKNPTAFYLCASSAGQSSYEQYFGPGTRLTVT.

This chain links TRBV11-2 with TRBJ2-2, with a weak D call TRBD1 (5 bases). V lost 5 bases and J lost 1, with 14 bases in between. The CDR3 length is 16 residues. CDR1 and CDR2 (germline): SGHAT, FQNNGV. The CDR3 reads CASSRGQSGNTGELFF. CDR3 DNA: TGTGCCAGCAGCCGAGGACAATCGGGGAACACCGGGGAGCTGTTTTTT.

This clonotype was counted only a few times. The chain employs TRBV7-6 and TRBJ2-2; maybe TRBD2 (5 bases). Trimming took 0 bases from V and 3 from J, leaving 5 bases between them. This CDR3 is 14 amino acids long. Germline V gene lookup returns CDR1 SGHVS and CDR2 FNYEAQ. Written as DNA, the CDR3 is TGTGCCAGCAGCTTAGCCGGGGACACCGGGGAGCTGTTTTTT. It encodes CASSLAGDTGELFF.

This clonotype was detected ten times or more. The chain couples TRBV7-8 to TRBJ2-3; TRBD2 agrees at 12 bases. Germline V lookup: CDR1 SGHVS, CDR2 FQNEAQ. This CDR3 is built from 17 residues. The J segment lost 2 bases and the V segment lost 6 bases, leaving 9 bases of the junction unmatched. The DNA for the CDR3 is TGTGCCAGCAGGACTAGCGGGGGCCCAACTTCCACAGATACGCAGTATTTT. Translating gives CASRTSGGPTSTDTQYF.

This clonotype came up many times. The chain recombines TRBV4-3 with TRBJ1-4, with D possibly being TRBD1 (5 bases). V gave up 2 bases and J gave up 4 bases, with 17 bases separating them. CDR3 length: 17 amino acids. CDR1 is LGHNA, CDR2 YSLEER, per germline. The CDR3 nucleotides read TGCGCCAGCAGCCAACCCATCGTCAGGGTTGGTAATGAAAAACTGTTTTTT. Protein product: CASSQPIVRVGNEKLFF.

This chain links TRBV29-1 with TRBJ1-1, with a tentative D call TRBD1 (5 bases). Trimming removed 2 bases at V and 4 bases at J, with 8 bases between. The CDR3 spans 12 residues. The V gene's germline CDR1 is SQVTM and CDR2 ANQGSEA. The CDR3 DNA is TGCAGCGTTGAAATGGGGGGCACTGAAGCTTTCTTT. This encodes CSVEMGGTEAFF.

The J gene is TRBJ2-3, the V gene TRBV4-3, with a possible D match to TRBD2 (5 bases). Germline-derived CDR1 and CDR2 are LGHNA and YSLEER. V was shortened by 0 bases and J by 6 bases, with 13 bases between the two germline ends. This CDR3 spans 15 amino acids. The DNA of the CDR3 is TGCGCCAGCAGCCAAGAACCGGGATTGGGCGATACGCAGTATTTT. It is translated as CASSQEPGLGDTQYF.

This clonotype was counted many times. The CDR3 loop reads CASSQDREGLINTEAFF. The CDR3 coding sequence is TGCGCCAGCAGCCAAGATAGGGAAGGACTGATAAACACTGAAGCTTTCTTT. V usage is TRBV4-1 and J usage is TRBJ1-1; D call uncertain. Germline V gene data show CDR1 as MGHRA and CDR2 as YSYEKL. V lost 0 bases and J lost 2, with 16 bases in between. The CDR3 has 17 residues.

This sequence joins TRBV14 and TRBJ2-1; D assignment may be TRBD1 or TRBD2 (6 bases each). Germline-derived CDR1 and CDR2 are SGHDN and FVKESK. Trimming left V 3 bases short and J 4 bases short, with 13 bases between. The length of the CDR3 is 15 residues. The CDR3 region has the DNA TGTGCCAGCAGCCAGAGGGGGGCCAAATACAATGAGCAGTTCTTC. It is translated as CASSQRGAKYNEQFF.

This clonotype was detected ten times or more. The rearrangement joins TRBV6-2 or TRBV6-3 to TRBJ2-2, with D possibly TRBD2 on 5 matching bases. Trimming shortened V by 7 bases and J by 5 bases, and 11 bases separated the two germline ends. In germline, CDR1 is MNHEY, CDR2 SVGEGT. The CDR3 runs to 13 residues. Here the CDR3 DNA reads TGTGCCAGCATAGGTGGCGGGACCGGGGAGCTGTTTTTT. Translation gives CASIGGGTGELFF.

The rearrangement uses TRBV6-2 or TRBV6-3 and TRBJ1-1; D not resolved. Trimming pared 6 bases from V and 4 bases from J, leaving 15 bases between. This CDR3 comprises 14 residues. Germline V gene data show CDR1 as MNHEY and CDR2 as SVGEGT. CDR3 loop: CASSPPRTGTEAFF. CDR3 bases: TGTGCCAGCAGCCCCCCCAGAACCGGCACTGAAGCTTTCTTT.

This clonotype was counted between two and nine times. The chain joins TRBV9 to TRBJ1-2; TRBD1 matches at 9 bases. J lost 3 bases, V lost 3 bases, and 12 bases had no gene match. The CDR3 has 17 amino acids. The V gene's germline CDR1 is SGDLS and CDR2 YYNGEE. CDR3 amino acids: CASSGNRDRVLHYGYTF. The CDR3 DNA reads TGTGCCAGCAGCGGTAACCGGGACAGGGTCCTACACTATGGCTACACCTTC.

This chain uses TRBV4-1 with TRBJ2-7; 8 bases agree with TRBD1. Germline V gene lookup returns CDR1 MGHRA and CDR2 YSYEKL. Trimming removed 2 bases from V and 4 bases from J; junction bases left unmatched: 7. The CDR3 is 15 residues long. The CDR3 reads CASSQFRQGAYEQYF. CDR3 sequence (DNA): TGCGCCAGCAGCCAATTCCGGCAGGGGGCTTACGAGCAGTACTTC.